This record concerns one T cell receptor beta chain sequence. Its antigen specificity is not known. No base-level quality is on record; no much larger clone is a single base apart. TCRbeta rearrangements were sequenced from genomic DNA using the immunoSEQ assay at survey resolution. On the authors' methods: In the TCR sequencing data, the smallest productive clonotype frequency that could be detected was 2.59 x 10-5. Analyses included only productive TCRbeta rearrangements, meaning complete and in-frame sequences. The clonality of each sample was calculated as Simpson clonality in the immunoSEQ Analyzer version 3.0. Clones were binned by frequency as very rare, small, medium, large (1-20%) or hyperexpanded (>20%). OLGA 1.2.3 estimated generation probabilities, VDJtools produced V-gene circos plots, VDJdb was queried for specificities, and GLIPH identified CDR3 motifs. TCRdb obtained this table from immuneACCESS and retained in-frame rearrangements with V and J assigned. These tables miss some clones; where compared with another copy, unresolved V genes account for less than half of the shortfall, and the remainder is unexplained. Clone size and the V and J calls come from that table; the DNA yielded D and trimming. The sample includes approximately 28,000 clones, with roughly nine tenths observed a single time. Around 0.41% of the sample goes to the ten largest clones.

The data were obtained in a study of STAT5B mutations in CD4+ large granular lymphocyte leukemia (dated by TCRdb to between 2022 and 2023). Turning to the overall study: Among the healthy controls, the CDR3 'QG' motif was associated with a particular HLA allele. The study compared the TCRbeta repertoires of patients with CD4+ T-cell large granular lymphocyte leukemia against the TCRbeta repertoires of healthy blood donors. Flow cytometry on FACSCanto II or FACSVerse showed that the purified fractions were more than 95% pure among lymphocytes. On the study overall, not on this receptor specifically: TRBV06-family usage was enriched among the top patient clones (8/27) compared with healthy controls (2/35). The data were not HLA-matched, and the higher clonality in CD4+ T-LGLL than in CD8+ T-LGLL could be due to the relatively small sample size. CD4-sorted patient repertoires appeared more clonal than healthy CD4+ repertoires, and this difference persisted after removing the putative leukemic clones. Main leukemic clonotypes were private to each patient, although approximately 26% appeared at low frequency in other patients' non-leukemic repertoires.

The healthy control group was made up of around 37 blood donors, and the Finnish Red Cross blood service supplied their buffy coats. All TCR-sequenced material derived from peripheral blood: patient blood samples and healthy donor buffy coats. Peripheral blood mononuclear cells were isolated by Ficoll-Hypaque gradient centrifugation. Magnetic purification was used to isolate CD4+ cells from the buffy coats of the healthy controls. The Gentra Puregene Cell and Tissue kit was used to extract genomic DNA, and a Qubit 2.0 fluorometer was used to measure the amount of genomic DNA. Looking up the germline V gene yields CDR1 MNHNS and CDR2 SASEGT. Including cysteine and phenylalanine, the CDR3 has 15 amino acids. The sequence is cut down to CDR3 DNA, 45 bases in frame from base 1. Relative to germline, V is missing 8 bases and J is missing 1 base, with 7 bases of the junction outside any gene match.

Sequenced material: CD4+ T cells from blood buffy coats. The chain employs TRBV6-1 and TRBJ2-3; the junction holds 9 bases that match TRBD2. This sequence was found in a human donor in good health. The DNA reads TGTGCCAGCGTCGAAATAGCGGGAGGCACAGATACGCAGTATTTT. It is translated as CASVEIAGGTDTQYF.